The 20 T cell receptor beta chains reported below all come from one sample, sequenced in a study of CD8+CD57+ T cells in acquired aplastic anemia. An expansion of CD8+CD57+ cells by flow cytometry had been shown in patients chosen for sequencing. According to the study, genomic DNA was the template for TCR beta VDJ and CDR3 profiling. In TCRdb, the reads were re-called with MiXCR into one record per CDR3 protein. The sample lists 150,000 to 200,000 distinct CDR3 sequences; 48% were seen once. Sequencing was carried out using sorted CD4+, CD8+, or CD8+CD57+ T cells (not recorded which) from PBMCs. These receptors were collected from a human donor with aplastic anemia.

The chain recombines TRBV15 with TRBJ2-5; D is possibly TRBD1 (6 bases). This CDR3 spans 13 amino acids. V was cut by 4 bases and J by 4 bases, with 10 bases left in between. Germline-derived CDR1 and CDR2 are LNHNV and YYDKDF (reference sequence). CDR3 residues: CATSIRGGETQYF. The CDR3 DNA reads as TGTGCCACCAGCATACGAGGGGGAGAGACCCAGTACTTC.

This clonotype showed up many times. The chain employs TRBV7-3 and TRBJ2-7; possibly TRBD1 for D (6 bases). Between the trimmed V and J ends, which lost 2 bases and 6 bases, there was a span of 11 bases. The CDR3 consists of 13 residues. Looked up from germline, CDR1 is SGHTA and CDR2 is FQGTGA. The CDR3 reads CASSLDRIGEQYF. The CDR3 nucleotides read TGTGCCAGCAGCTTAGACAGGATCGGCGAGCAGTACTTC.

This clonotype was picked up many times. The chain recombines TRBV24-1 with TRBJ1-1; 7 positions match TRBD1. This CDR3 region has 16 residues. The V gene's germline CDR1 is KGHDR and CDR2 SFDVKD. V lost 4 bases, J lost 4 bases, and 11 bases stayed unmatched. The CDR3 DNA is TGTGCCACCAGTGACCGCTTGCGGACAGGAGGCACTGAAGCTTTCTTT. Protein: CATSDRLRTGGTEAFF.

As regards this clonotype: A much larger clone is a single base away; this may be a read error. The chain recombines TRBV5-1 with TRBJ2-2; 13 bases match TRBD2. Germline values: CDR1 SGHRS, CDR2 YFSETQ. The CDR3 runs to 15 residues. This CDR3 is CASRGLAGADGGLFF. The CDR3 nucleotides are TGCGCCAGTCGAGGACTAGCGGGAGCTGACGGGGGGCTGTTTTTT.

The rearrangement links TRBV10-3 to TRBJ2-7; 11 bases map to TRBD2. V was pared by 4 bases and J by 3 bases, with 2 bases of the junction left unmatched. This CDR3 is built from 14 residues. CDR1 is ENHRY, CDR2 SYGVKD, per germline. The CDR3 nucleotides read TGTGCCATCAGTGGGGGGACTAGCGGCTACGAGCAGTACTTC. Translation: CAISGGTSGYEQYF.

This clonotype has at least ten counts. CDR3 nucleotides: TGTGCCACCAGCAGAGCTTTAGGTCCGGGCTCCTACAATGAGCAGTTCTTC. Encoded protein: CATSRALGPGSYNEQFF. The gene calls are TRBV15 and TRBJ2-1; the D is unclear. This CDR3 contains 17 residues. Germline V gives CDR1 LNHNV, CDR2 YYDKDF (reference sequence). V lost 1 base, J lost 0 bases, and 13 bases lay in between.

This chain connects TRBV29-1 to TRBJ2-5; the D gene is possibly TRBD2 (5 bases). Germline V gene lookup returns CDR1 SQVTM and CDR2 ANQGSEA. The CDR3 loop spans 12 amino acids. Trimming left V 3 bases short and J 1 base short, with 6 bases between. The CDR3 region is CSVDGVQETQYF. As DNA, the CDR3 is TGCAGCGTTGACGGGGTCCAAGAGACCCAGTACTTC. The full variable domain, completed using reference TRBV29-1 and TRBJ2-5, is SAVISQKPSRDICQRGTSLTIQCQVDSQVTMMFWYRQQPGQSLTLIATANQGSEATYESGFVIDKFPISRPNLTFSTLTVSNMSPEDSSIYLCSVDGVQETQYFGPGTRLLVL.

V gene TRBV20-1 combines with J gene TRBJ2-3, with D perhaps matching TRBD2 (5 bases). Looked up from germline, CDR1 is DFQATT and CDR2 is SNEGSKA (reference sequence). Trimming shortened V by 3 bases and J by 0 bases, and 7 bases separated the two germline ends. This CDR3 contains 13 residues. The CDR3 sequence: CSARDWSTDTQYF. DNA for the CDR3: TGCAGTGCTAGGGACTGGAGCACAGATACGCAGTATTTT.

As for this clonotype: This could be a read error, since a much larger clone is one nucleotide away. The genes are TRBV5-4 and TRBJ1-4; D not certain. The V end was cut by 4 bases, the J end by 8 bases, with 18 bases between. The CDR3 is made up of 15 amino acids. The V gene's germline CDR1 is SGHNT and CDR2 YYREEE (reference sequence). As DNA, the CDR3 is TGTGCCAGCAGCAAGAGGGATTGGCAAAACGAAAAACTGTTTTTT. Its translation is CASSKRDWQNEKLFF.

The V call is TRBV25-1, the J call TRBJ2-3, with unresolved D. Germline loops: CDR1 MGHDK, CDR2 SYGVNS. Deletions cut 6 bases from V and 2 bases from J, with 18 bases between. This CDR3 comprises 16 residues. For the CDR3, the DNA is TGTGCCAGCAGCTTAGACGCAGGACGGACCACAGATACGCAGTATTTT. Translating it yields CASSLDAGRTTDTQYF.

For this clonotype: One end of the junction is discordant with germline, which a read error may explain. This sequence joins TRBV5-5 and TRBJ1-5; 8 positions agree with TRBD1. The CDR3 has 14 amino acids. The germline V gene encodes CDR1 SGHKS and CDR2 YYEKEE (reference sequence). CDR3 loop: CASSPGTGYHPQHF. For the CDR3, the DNA is TGTGCCAGCAGCCCCGGGACAGGATATCACCCCCAGCATTTT.

The chain employs TRBV15 and TRBJ2-2; TRBD1 might be the D (6 bases). The CDR3 spans 15 residues. CDR1 and CDR2 from the germline V gene are LNHNV and YYDKDF (reference sequence). Trimming left V 2 bases short and J 6 bases short, with 13 bases between. CDR3 sequence (DNA): TGTGCCACCAGCAGACTTACGCAGGGGTCCGGGGAGCTGTTTTTT. It translates to CATSRLTQGSGELFF.

This clonotype was observed a few times. V and J are TRBV25-1 and TRBJ2-7; TRBD1 agrees at 7 bases. The CDR3 loop spans 15 amino acids. With 4 bases clipped from V and 1 base from J, the junction kept 7 bases outside the gene matches. Germline assignment: CDR1 MGHDK and CDR2 SYGVNS. In nucleotides, the CDR3 is TGTGCCAGCAGTGCTCAAAACAGGGGTTCCTACGAGCAGTACTTC. Translation: CASSAQNRGSYEQYF.

The gene calls are TRBV29-1 and TRBJ2-7; D possibly matches TRBD1 or TRBD2 (5 bases each). The CDR3 has 14 amino acids. Per germline, CDR1 SQVTM and CDR2 ANQGSEA. V lost 1 base and J lost 1, with 11 bases in between. The CDR3 sequence: CSVEVRGSSYEQYF. Written as DNA, the CDR3 is TGCAGCGTTGAAGTGAGGGGCAGTTCCTACGAGCAGTACTTC.

V gene TRBV7-9 combines with J gene TRBJ1-2; 8 nucleotides line up with TRBD1. With V trimmed by 7 bases and J by 8 bases, 6 bases remained unmatched. Germline loops: CDR1 SEHNR, CDR2 FQNEAQ (reference sequence). There are 12 residues in the CDR3. The CDR3: CASTMTGAGYTF. The CDR3 DNA reads TGTGCCAGCACGATGACAGGGGCAGGCTACACCTTC.

The genes are TRBV6-5 and TRBJ2-5; D may be TRBD2 (6 bases). The CDR3 sequence is 14 residues long. Germline values: CDR1 MNHEY, CDR2 SVGAGI. Between the trimmed V and J ends, which lost 2 bases and 0 bases, there was a span of 7 bases. The CDR3 is CASSYSGYQETQYF. The CDR3 DNA is TGTGCCAGCAGTTACAGCGGGTACCAAGAGACCCAGTACTTC.

The table lists this clonotype with many counts. The rearrangement uses TRBV11-2 and TRBJ1-2, with D possibly matching TRBD1 (5 bases). The germline CDR1 and CDR2 sequences are SGHAT and FQNNGV. The CDR3 sequence is 17 residues long. Trimming pared 1 base from V and 4 bases from J, leaving 19 bases between. CDR3 protein: CASSLGRAGRTTYGYTF. DNA for the CDR3: TGTGCCAGCAGCTTAGGGAGGGCAGGGCGGACCACCTATGGCTACACCTTC.

This clonotype was seen more than once but under ten times. The chain links TRBV18 to TRBJ1-1; perhaps TRBD1 as D (5 bases). CDR3 length equals 15 residues. V shed 2 bases and J shed 0 bases, with 10 bases lying between them. Germline loops: CDR1 KGHSH, CDR2 LQKENI. The chain's CDR3 is CASSPWGPLNTEAFF. The CDR3 DNA reads TGTGCCAGCTCACCATGGGGACCCTTGAACACTGAAGCTTTCTTT.

There are many counts of this clonotype. The gene calls are TRBV20-1 and TRBJ2-5; 10 bases line up with TRBD2. The CDR3 sequence is 15 residues long. The J segment lost 6 bases and the V segment lost 0 bases, leaving 7 bases of the junction unmatched. The germline gives CDR1 DFQATT, CDR2 SNEGSKA (reference sequence). CDR3 protein: CSARDSSGSSQTQYF. The CDR3 nucleotides are TGCAGTGCTAGAGACTCTAGCGGGAGCTCCCAGACCCAGTACTTC.

This clonotype was picked up a small number of times. The chain carries TRBV4-3 and TRBJ1-2; 7 nucleotides line up with TRBD1. This CDR3 has 14 residues. Trimming cost V 3 bases and J 5 bases; bases outside gene matches: 6. Germline values: CDR1 LGHNA, CDR2 YSLEER. In nucleotides, the CDR3 is TGCGCCAGCAGCCAGGCAAGGACAGGATATGGCTACACCTTC. Its protein is CASSQARTGYGYTF.